Included here is one T cell receptor beta chain sequence, with context. The entry originates in a study of Ad26.COV2.S vaccination and SARS-CoV-2 variants. The treatment is: over 15 received Ad26.COV2.S at low or high dose, single or two shots; several received placebo; per-sample allocation not given. It was on day 63 after the first vaccine or placebo injection that samples were taken. V was cut by 5 bases and J by 5 bases, with 25 bases left in between. There are 17 residues in the CDR3. Germline V gene data show CDR1 as MDHEN and CDR2 as SYDVKM. Some clones are missing from TCRdb's copy, which holds only in-frame ones; the method was immunoSEQ multiplex PCR. The sample lists about 350,000 clones, roughly 89% occurring once.

Sequencing was performed on peripheral blood, taken in a trial of Ad26.COV2.S vaccine versus placebo. This chain connects TRBV28 to TRBJ2-7, with D perhaps assigned TRBD1 or TRBD2 (5 bases each). The TCR was taken from a person aged 18-65 years who received the Ad26.COV2.S COVID-19 vaccine or a placebo. The CDR3 nucleotides read TGTGCCAGCAGTCCCTTAGGTCGGGGCGTCCGCCCCGACGAGCAGTACTTC. It translates to CASSPLGRGVRPDEQYF.